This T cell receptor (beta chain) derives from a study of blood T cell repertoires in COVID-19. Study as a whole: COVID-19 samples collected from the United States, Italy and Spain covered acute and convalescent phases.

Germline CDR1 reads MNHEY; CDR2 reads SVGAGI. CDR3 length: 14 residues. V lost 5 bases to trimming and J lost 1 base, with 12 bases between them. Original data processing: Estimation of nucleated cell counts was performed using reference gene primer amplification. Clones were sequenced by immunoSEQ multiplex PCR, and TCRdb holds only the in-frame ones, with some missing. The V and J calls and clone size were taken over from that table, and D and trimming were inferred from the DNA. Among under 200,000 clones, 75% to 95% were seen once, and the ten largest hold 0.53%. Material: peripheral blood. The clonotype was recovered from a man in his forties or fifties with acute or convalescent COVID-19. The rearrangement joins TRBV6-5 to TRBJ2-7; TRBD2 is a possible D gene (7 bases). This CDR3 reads CASSIEGGSYEQYF. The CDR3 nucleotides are TGTGCCAGCAGTATTGAGGGGGGGTCCTACGAGCAGTACTTC.